This T cell receptor (beta chain) was observed in a study of CD8 T cells in ankylosing spondylitis. In this sample, this clonotype turned up a few times. The target antigen is unknown. General observations from the study: Blood of patients with ankylosing spondylitis appeared to be characterized by a TCR beta motif of eight highly homologous variants.

It was by quantitative 5'-RACE with molecular barcodes that TCR beta libraries were made. TCRdb redid the calling of the 5' RACE reads with MiXCR, one entry per CDR3 protein. The table shows around 480,000 distinct CDR3 sequences, with 17% occurring only once. Trimming took off 1 base at V and 6 bases at J, with 10 bases between the two ends. The CDR3 runs 14 residues. In germline, CDR1 is SGHRS, CDR2 YFSETQ. The sample comprised blood, either unsorted or a sorted T cell fraction (not recorded which). This chain joins TRBV5-1 and TRBJ2-2; D is unresolved. This clonotype was obtained from a male donor with ankylosing spondylitis. The CDR3 is CASSLIVAPGELFF. The CDR3 nucleotides are TGCGCCAGCAGCTTGATCGTAGCTCCCGGGGAGCTGTTTTTT.